A single sample is the source of the 19 T cell receptor beta chains below, sequenced in a study of blood T cell repertoires in COVID-19. Data came from immunoSEQ multiplex PCR; TCRdb stores just in-frame clones and leaves some out. The repertoire holds about 190,000 clones, nearly 90% seen once, with 0.62% in the top ten. The sample consisted of peripheral blood. The receptors derive from a man aged 45-65 years with acute or convalescent COVID-19.

This clone was counted once. The chain recombines TRBV18 with TRBJ1-2; TRBD1 matches 7 bases. The CDR3 totals 15 residues. Germline CDR1 and CDR2: KGHSH and LQKENI. J lost 4 bases, V lost 6 bases, and 11 bases had no gene match. CDR3 coding DNA: TGTGCCAGCTCCCTTGGGACAGCCACCACCTATGGCTACACCTTC. Residues: CASSLGTATTYGYTF.

Remarks on this clone: Other DNA sequences in this sample translate to the same CDR3. The chain recombines TRBV19 with TRBJ1-2, with 7 positions matching TRBD1. Germline assignment: CDR1 LNHDA and CDR2 SQIVND (reference sequence). CDR3 size: 15 residues. The J segment lost 0 bases and the V segment lost 5 bases, leaving 6 bases of the junction unmatched. CDR3 DNA: TGTGCCAGTAGTCGGGACAGCCTTTCTAACTATGGCTACACCTTC. This translates into CASSRDSLSNYGYTF.

The gene calls are TRBV7-2 and TRBJ2-5; 9 bases line up with TRBD2. Germline assignment: CDR1 SGHTA and CDR2 FQGNSA. Unmatched junction bases numbered 1, after V lost 6 bases and J lost 2 bases. The CDR3 has 13 amino acids. CDR3 sequence reads: CASRGLAQETQYF. CDR3 sequence (DNA): TGTGCCAGCAGGGGACTAGCTCAAGAGACCCAGTACTTC.

The gene calls are TRBV4-1 and TRBJ1-6; D unclear. The CDR3 loop spans 15 amino acids. Germline V lookup: CDR1 MGHRA, CDR2 YSYEKL. Trimming removed 0 bases at V and 9 bases at J, with 12 bases between. The CDR3 sequence: CASSQDERRSSPLHF. For the CDR3, the DNA is TGCGCCAGCAGCCAAGATGAACGGAGAAGTTCACCCCTCCACTTT.

The chain couples TRBV6-2 or TRBV6-3 to TRBJ2-3; D uncertain. CDR3 length equals 15 residues. Germline V CDR1 and CDR2: MNHEY, SVGEGT. V was pared by 5 bases and J by 0 bases, with 12 bases between. CDR3 bases: TGTGCCAGCAGTCAGTTAACCCCTAGCACAGATACGCAGTATTTT. It translates to CASSQLTPSTDTQYF.

V usage is TRBV28 and J usage is TRBJ1-2; D is unclear. Germline V gene data show CDR1 as MDHEN and CDR2 as SYDVKM. V was clipped by 3 bases and J by 5 bases, with 4 bases between them. CDR3 length equals 11 residues. The CDR3 loop reads CASSLSYGYTF. The CDR3 nucleotides read TGTGCCAGCAGTTTGTCATATGGCTACACCTTC.

The chain uses TRBV27 and TRBJ1-2; D call uncertain. The CDR3 has 15 residues. Germline V gene lookup returns CDR1 MNHEY and CDR2 SMNVEV (reference sequence). Trimming took 2 bases from V and 8 from J, leaving 18 bases between them. CDR3 amino acids: CASSLTGLSGRGYTF. The CDR3 nucleotides are TGTGCCAGCAGTTTAACGGGTCTGTCGGGTCGCGGCTACACCTTC.

The chain uses TRBV15 and TRBJ2-5; no clear D gene. CDR1 and CDR2 (germline): LNHNV, YYDKDF (reference sequence). This CDR3 is built from 14 residues. Trimming took 5 bases from V and 2 from J, leaving 12 bases between them. The CDR3 loop is CATSLSVWQETQYF. The CDR3 bases are TGTGCCACCAGCTTGTCAGTCTGGCAAGAGACCCAGTACTTC.

The rearrangement links TRBV7-9 to TRBJ1-4, with D tentatively TRBD1 (5 bases). V was shortened by 3 bases and J by 8 bases, with 10 bases between the two germline ends. This CDR3 has 13 residues. Germline lookup yields CDR1 SEHNR and CDR2 FQNEAQ (reference sequence). The CDR3 spells CASSLGEVEKLFF. CDR3 DNA: TGTGCCAGCAGCTTGGGGGAGGTCGAAAAACTGTTTTTT.

This clone appeared a few times. The chain joins TRBV7-3 to TRBJ2-2; 10 nucleotides line up with TRBD1. Germline V CDR1 and CDR2: SGHTA, FQGTGA. J lost 4 bases, V lost 1 base, and 12 bases had no gene match. The CDR3 is 19 amino acids. CDR3 DNA: TGTGCCAGCAGCTTAATCCCGACAGGGGGCTTTGGGAGCACCGGGGAGCTGTTTTTT. Its protein product is CASSLIPTGGFGSTGELFF.

V gene TRBV5-1 combines with J gene TRBJ2-6, with TRBD1 matching 8 bases. The CDR3 covers 15 residues. V trimming: 4 bases; J trimming: 2 bases; junction bases outside the gene matches: 2. Germline V gene data show CDR1 as SGHRS and CDR2 as YFSETQ. The CDR3 here is CASSLTGAGANVLTF. CDR3 sequence (DNA): TGCGCCAGCAGCCTGACAGGGGCTGGGGCCAACGTCCTGACTTTC.

The table lists this clone with a few counts. The chain has TRBV19 and TRBJ1-2; a possible D gene is TRBD1 (5 bases). V was cut by 4 bases and J by 2 bases, with 11 bases left in between. This CDR3 spans 14 amino acids. Germline values: CDR1 LNHDA, CDR2 SQIVND (reference sequence). CDR3 residues: CASSNLRGNYGYTF. As DNA, the CDR3 is TGTGCCAGTAGTAATCTGCGGGGCAACTATGGCTACACCTTC.

The chain couples TRBV14 to TRBJ2-7, with 7 bases lining up with TRBD2. Germline loops: CDR1 SGHDN, CDR2 FVKESK. This CDR3 region has 15 residues. The V and J ends lost 1 base and 4 bases, in that order; junction bases with no gene match: 7. CDR3 sequence (DNA): TGTGCCAGCAGCCAAGTCGCGGGAGTCTGGTACGAGCAGTACTTC. This codes for CASSQVAGVWYEQYF.

This chain links TRBV10-3 with TRBJ2-5; TRBD1 agrees at 11 bases. The CDR3 has 16 amino acids. CDR1 and CDR2 (germline): ENHRY, SYGVKD. The V segment lost 0 bases and the J segment 4 bases; nucleotides outside the gene matches: 4. The CDR3 loop is CAISESLGTGGETQYF. The CDR3 coding sequence is TGTGCCATCAGTGAGTCCCTAGGGACAGGGGGAGAGACCCAGTACTTC.

CDR3 sequence (DNA): TGTGCCAGCAGTTTATCGCAGGGGCGCGGCTACACCTTC. Translating gives CASSLSQGRGYTF. The chain has TRBV27 and TRBJ1-2; TRBD1 is a possible D gene (6 bases). Germline V gene data show CDR1 as MNHEY and CDR2 as SMNVEV (reference sequence). Trimming took 0 bases from V and 8 from J, leaving 10 bases between them. The CDR3 has 13 residues.

V and J are TRBV7-2 and TRBJ2-7; 7 bases align to TRBD2. This CDR3 is 16 amino acids long. Germline V gene lookup returns CDR1 SGHTA and CDR2 FQGNSA. The V and J ends lost 5 bases and 2 bases, in that order; junction bases with no gene match: 12. The CDR3 region is CASSTRTSFHTYEQYF. The CDR3 DNA follows: TGTGCCAGCAGCACCCGGACTAGTTTCCACACCTACGAGCAGTACTTC.

V is TRBV5-6 and J is TRBJ2-1; 12 nucleotides line up with TRBD1. Germline lookup yields CDR1 SGHDT and CDR2 YYEEEE. V lost 4 bases, J lost 10 bases, and 9 bases stayed unmatched. CDR3 length equals 15 residues. The CDR3 sequence: CASSGTGTGGGEQFF. The CDR3 coding sequence is TGTGCCAGCAGCGGTACCGGGACAGGGGGCGGCGAGCAGTTCTTC.

In DNA, the CDR3 is TGTGCCAGCAGCTTCGGGACTAGCGGCCACCTGTCCTACGAGCAGTACGTC. This codes for CASSFGTSGHLSYEQYV. V and J are TRBV7-8 and TRBJ2-7; 11 bases line up with TRBD2. The CDR3 runs to 17 residues. V shed 3 bases, J shed 1 base, and the junction held 8 bases outside the gene matches. Germline CDR1 is SGHVS and CDR2 is FQNEAQ.

V is TRBV5-1 and J is TRBJ2-1, with a tentative D call TRBD2 (6 bases). CDR3 length: 13 residues. CDR1 and CDR2 from the germline V gene are SGHRS and YFSETQ. V was clipped by 0 bases and J by 14 bases, with 15 bases between them. CDR3 sequence: CASSLATGTGEFF. In DNA, the CDR3 is TGCGCCAGCAGCTTGGCCACAGGTACGGGGGAGTTCTTC.